The rows below give T cell receptor beta chains drawn from one sample of a study of blood T cell repertoires in COVID-19. Data came from immunoSEQ multiplex PCR; TCRdb stores just in-frame clones and leaves some out. Here the sample spans over 200,000 clones, 88% being singletons. The sample comprised peripheral blood. Receptors originate from a woman aged 55-70 years with acute or convalescent COVID-19. Both conserved end residues are part of each CDR3. A D gene is named only where the DNA matches it firmly. Clone size appears in some rows only: once, few, many, or a class for an expanded clone.

j_call	v_call	d_call	clone_size	cdr3_nt	cdr3_aa
TRBJ1-1	TRBV5-1	.	few	TGCGCCAGCAGCTTGGGGCAGACAACTGAAGCTTTCTTT	CASSLGQTTEAFF
TRBJ2-2	TRBV10-3	TRBD2	.	TGTGCCATCAGTGATCGTTCGGGGCGGGGGACCGGGGAGCTGTTTTTT	CAISDRSGRGTGELFF
TRBJ1-6	TRBV7-2	TRBD1	.	TGTGCCAGCAGCTTACAGGGGGCGCAGGGGAATTCACCCCTCCACTTT	CASSLQGAQGNSPLHF
TRBJ1-2	TRBV28	TRBD1	.	TGTGCCAGCAGGAAGACAGGGGCCTATGGCTACACCTTC	CASRKTGAYGYTF
TRBJ1-1	TRBV11-1	.	.	TGTGCCAGCAGTCCCGGGAGGTTGAACACTGAAGCTTTCTTT	CASSPGRLNTEAFF
TRBJ2-2	TRBV4-1	.	.	TGCGCCAGCAGCCAAGATCTCGTCCGGGACACCGGGGAGCTGTTTTTT	CASSQDLVRDTGELFF
TRBJ1-1	TRBV11-2	.	.	TGTGCCAGCAGCCGCCCGGGACAACCGATGAACACTGAAGCTTTCTTT	CASSRPGQPMNTEAFF
TRBJ1-5	TRBV7-2	.	.	TGTGCCAGCAGCTTAGGGTTAGATCAGCCCCAGCATTTT	CASSLGLDQPQHF
TRBJ2-3	TRBV4-2	TRBD2	.	TGTGCCAGCAGCGGCGGACTAGCGGGACTCACAGATACGCAGTATTTT	CASSGGLAGLTDTQYF
TRBJ2-1	TRBV24-1	TRBD2	.	TGTGCCACCAGTGACCGGACTAGCGGGAGCTTTAATGAGCAGTTCTTC	CATSDRTSGSFNEQFF
TRBJ1-1	TRBV6-5	TRBD1	.	TGTGCCAGCAGTTGGACAGGACCTAACACTGAAGCTTTCTTT	CASSWTGPNTEAFF
TRBJ2-7	TRBV19	.	.	TGTGCCAGTACTAATCAGGGGTACGAGCAGTACTTC	CASTNQGYEQYF
TRBJ2-5	TRBV30	.	.	TGTGCCTGGAGCCGGATCGGGTTTCAAGAGACCCAGTACTTC	CAWSRIGFQETQYF
TRBJ1-6	TRBV19	.	once	TGTGCCAGTAGGTCGGTTACAGGGAGCTCCTATAATTCACCCCTCCACTTT	CASRSVTGSSYNSPLHF
TRBJ2-1	TRBV18	TRBD1	.	TGTGCCAGCTCACCCCGACAGGGTATTTCCCTCGATGAGCAGTTCTTC	CASSPRQGISLDEQFF
TRBJ2-5	TRBV25-1	TRBD2	once	TGTGCCAGCAGTGAATTTTCTAGCGGGTTTGTGGAGACCCAGTACTTC	CASSEFSSGFVETQYF
TRBJ1-6	TRBV28	TRBD1	.	TGTGCCAGTGGGACAGGGTATTCACCCCTCCACTTT	CASGTGYSPLHF
TRBJ1-2	TRBV27	.	few	TGTGCCAGCATCCGGGGCCAAAATACCAGGGGCGGCTACACCTTC	CASIRGQNTRGGYTF
TRBJ2-1	TRBV7-8	TRBD2	.	TGTGCCAGCAGCTGGGGACTAGCGGGAAAGAGCTCCTACAATGAGCAGTTCTTC	CASSWGLAGKSSYNEQFF
TRBJ1-1	TRBV25-1	.	once	TGTGCCAGCAGTCCACTGGGCTTGAACACTGAAGCTTTCTTT	CASSPLGLNTEAFF
TRBJ2-2	TRBV19	.	.	TGTGCCAGTAGTATATCTCGGAGTACCGGGGAGCTGTTTTTT	CASSISRSTGELFF
TRBJ2-7	TRBV28	.	once	TGTGCCAGCCTCCTCCTACGGTCAAGCTCCTACGAGCAGTACTTC	CASLLLRSSSYEQYF
TRBJ2-7	TRBV6-5	.	once	TGTGCCAGCAGTCGACAGGAGTTCCACGAGCAGTACTTC	CASSRQEFHEQYF
TRBJ2-1	TRBV3-1/TRBV3-2	.	.	TGTGCCAGCAGCCAAGATCGGACCTCAAGGGGCAATGAGCAGTTCTTC	CASSQDRTSRGNEQFF
TRBJ1-1	TRBV29-1	.	.	TGCAGCGCTGGATCGAATCGGGTGAACACTGAAGCTTTCTTT	CSAGSNRVNTEAFF
TRBJ2-2	TRBV6-6	TRBD1	once	TGTGCCAGCAGTTACGGGACAGGGATCCTCGGGGAGCTGTTTTTT	CASSYGTGILGELFF
TRBJ2-3	TRBV6-2/TRBV6-3	TRBD2	.	TGTGCCAGCAGTTTAATAGCGGGAGGGCCGTGGACAGATACGCAGTATTTT	CASSLIAGGPWTDTQYF
TRBJ1-5	TRBV27	.	.	TGTGCCAGCAGTTTAAGGGGAATAAATCAGCCCCAGCATTTT	CASSLRGINQPQHF
TRBJ2-7	TRBV20-1	.	.	TGCAGTGCGGGCCGCCCCTACGAGCAGTACTTC	CSAGRPYEQYF
TRBJ2-2	TRBV19	TRBD1	.	TGTGCCAGTAGGAGGGACAGGGGGCACACCGGGGAGCTGTTTTTT	CASRRDRGHTGELFF
TRBJ1-5	TRBV6-5	.	.	TGTGCCAGCAGTCTGACAGAATACAATCAGCCCCAGCATTTT	CASSLTEYNQPQHF
TRBJ2-3	TRBV10-3	TRBD1	.	TGTGCCACCACGGGACAGGGGGGATCGGATACGCAGTATTTT	CATTGQGGSDTQYF
TRBJ1-2	TRBV2	.	.	TGTGCCAGCAGTTTCGACAGATCTCGTAACTATGGCTACACCTTC	CASSFDRSRNYGYTF
TRBJ1-4	TRBV3-1/TRBV3-2	.	.	TGTGCCAGCAGCCAAGATTCGCTAACCCACTACGCAACTAATGAAAAACTGTTTTTT	CASSQDSLTHYATNEKLFF
TRBJ2-2	TRBV30	TRBD2	.	TGTGCCTTCAGGACTAGCGGGAGAGGAAGGACCGGGGAGCTGTTTTTT	CAFRTSGRGRTGELFF
TRBJ2-7	TRBV6-5	.	once	TGTGCCAGCAGTTACGACGGGAACTACGAGCAGTACTTC	CASSYDGNYEQYF
TRBJ1-3	TRBV3-1/TRBV3-2	.	.	TGTGCCAGCACCCCGAGGGCTTCTGGAAACACCATATATTTT	CASTPRASGNTIYF